One sample yielded the 30 T cell receptor beta chains listed below, sequenced in a study of T cell changes during pregnancy in multiple sclerosis. The assay was immunoSEQ multiplex PCR, and TCRdb's table has in-frame clones only and misses some. This table holds 37,000 or so clones, 88% found once. Sequencing used CD4+ T cells from peripheral blood mononuclear cells, obtained before pregnancy. The receptors were sampled from a female donor with multiple sclerosis, enrolled in a pregnancy study.

This clone was seen only once. The rearrangement joins TRBV7-3 to TRBJ1-2, with 9 bases matching TRBD1. Germline V lookup: CDR1 SGHTA, CDR2 FQGTGA. The J segment lost 8 bases and the V segment lost 8 bases, leaving 9 bases of the junction unmatched. This CDR3 has 13 amino acids. The CDR3 sequence: CASGQGIRRGYTF. The CDR3, as DNA: TGTGCCAGCGGACAGGGGATCAGGAGGGGCTACACCTTC. Full variable domain (missing parts from reference TRBV7-3 and TRBJ1-2): GAGVSQTPSNKVTEKGKYVELRCDPISGHTALYWYRQSLGQGPEFLIYFQGTGAADDSGLPNDRFFAVRPEGSVSTLKIQRTERGDSAVYLCASGQGIRRGYTFGSGTRLTVV.

The chain couples TRBV5-1 to TRBJ2-1; TRBD2 agrees at 7 bases. This CDR3 is 14 amino acids long. V trimming: 2 bases; J trimming: 6 bases; junction bases outside the gene matches: 5. The V gene's germline CDR1 is SGHRS and CDR2 YFSETQ. Here the CDR3 DNA reads TGCGCCAGCAGCTTTGGCGGGAGTGGCAATGAGCAGTTCTTC. This translates into CASSFGGSGNEQFF.

The V and J genes are TRBV18 and TRBJ2-3, with D uncertain. The CDR3 runs 14 residues. Between the trimmed V and J ends, which lost 4 bases and 3 bases, there was a span of 11 bases. CDR1 is KGHSH, CDR2 LQKENI, per germline. In DNA form, the CDR3 reads TGTGCCAGCTCACTCTCGGGTCAAACAGATACGCAGTATTTT. Protein sequence: CASSLSGQTDTQYF.

This chain uses TRBV29-1 with TRBJ2-1, with 7 bases that match TRBD2. The CDR3 covers 15 residues. In germline, CDR1 is SQVTM, CDR2 ANQGSEA. The junction had 5 bases not matched to a gene; V was cut back by 3 bases and J by 0 bases. The CDR3 reads CSVEGGGSSYNEQFF. CDR3 nucleotide sequence: TGCAGCGTTGAGGGTGGCGGGAGCTCCTACAATGAGCAGTTCTTC.

CDR3 sequence (DNA): TGCGCCAGCAGCCTGGACGGGGGACTAGCGGGAGTCACTGAGCAGTTCTTC. Translated, it gives CASSLDGGLAGVTEQFF. V is TRBV5-1 and J is TRBJ2-1; 14 bases are a match to TRBD2. V shed 4 bases and J 9 bases; nucleotides not matched to a gene: 12. The CDR3 has 17 residues. Germline V gives CDR1 SGHRS, CDR2 YFSETQ.

The chain couples TRBV18 to TRBJ1-4, with 10 bases matching TRBD1. There are 14 residues in the CDR3. V gave up 3 bases and J gave up 6 bases; unmatched junction bases: 1. In germline, CDR1 is KGHSH, CDR2 LQKENI. CDR3 DNA sequence: TGTGCCAGCTCACCTGACAGGGGGCATGAAAAACTGTTTTTT. Amino acids: CASSPDRGHEKLFF.

The J gene is TRBJ2-3, the V gene TRBV7-9; 8 bases are shared with TRBD1. Looked up from germline, CDR1 is SEHNR and CDR2 is FQNEAQ (reference sequence). J lost 1 base, V lost 5 bases, and 5 bases had no gene match. This CDR3 has 15 amino acids. CDR3 nucleotides: TGTGCCAGCAGCATAGGACAGGGCGGCACAGATACGCAGTATTTT. This codes for CASSIGQGGTDTQYF.

The chain uses TRBV5-4 and TRBJ2-7; 16 bases map to TRBD2. Germline CDR1 SGHNT, CDR2 YYREEE (reference sequence). Unmatched junction bases numbered 10, after V lost 3 bases and J lost 7 bases. This CDR3 region has 17 residues. The CDR3 bases are TGTGCCAGCAGCTGGGCGGGACTAGCGGGAGGGCCGGGAGAGCAGTACTTC. It translates to CASSWAGLAGGPGEQYF.

This clone was counted between two and nine times. Written as DNA, the CDR3 is TGTGCCAGCAGACCCGCAAGGGGGAATGAGCAGTTCTTC. Translation gives CASRPARGNEQFF. The chain joins TRBV28 to TRBJ2-1; D is possibly TRBD1 (6 bases). The V gene's germline CDR1 is MDHEN and CDR2 SYDVKM. CDR3 length: 13 residues. V shed 6 bases and J shed 7 bases, with 13 bases lying between them.

This chain links TRBV11-2 with TRBJ2-3; 8 positions match TRBD2. After removal of 2 bases from V and 5 bases from J, the junction contained 3 bases not matched to a gene. The CDR3 sequence is 14 residues long. The germline gives CDR1 SGHAT, CDR2 FQNNGV. CDR3 nucleotide sequence: TGTGCCAGCAGCTTACAGCGGGGGATAGATACGCAGTATTTT. Protein: CASSLQRGIDTQYF.

The chain uses TRBV5-1 and TRBJ1-1; perhaps TRBD1 as D (5 bases). CDR1 and CDR2 from the germline V gene are SGHRS and YFSETQ. V was pared by 0 bases and J by 1 base, with 7 bases between. This CDR3 is built from 14 residues. The CDR3 region has the DNA TGCGCCAGCAGCTTGGGACAGACGAACACTGAAGCTTTCTTT. Translating gives CASSLGQTNTEAFF. Together with reference TRBV5-1 and TRBJ1-1, the CDR3 gives the full variable domain: KAGVTQTPRYLIKTRGQQVTLSCSPISGHRSVSWYQQTPGQGLQFLFEYFSETQRNKGNFPGRFSGRQFSNSRSEMNVSTLELGDSALYLCASSLGQTNTEAFFGQGTRLTVV.

The chain uses TRBV10-1 and TRBJ1-4; 7 bases map to TRBD1. With V trimmed by 4 bases and J by 8 bases, 4 bases remained unmatched. The CDR3 is 13 amino acids. Germline V gene data show CDR1 as WNHNN and CDR2 as SYGVQD (reference sequence). CDR3 in DNA: TGCGCCAGCAGTGGCCGGGACAGCGAAAAACTGTTTTTT. Translation: CASSGRDSEKLFF.

J is TRBJ2-7 and V is TRBV27; tentative D call: TRBD1 (6 bases). Deletions cut 6 bases from V and 4 bases from J, with 16 bases between. This CDR3 comprises 14 residues. The germline V gene encodes CDR1 MNHEY and CDR2 SMNVEV (reference sequence). The CDR3 loop is CASRALAGEYEQYF. The CDR3 coding sequence is TGTGCCAGCAGGGCCTTGGCAGGGGAATACGAGCAGTACTTC.

This clone was picked up one time. The chain recombines TRBV19 with TRBJ1-3; D perhaps matches TRBD1 (6 bases). Per the germline V gene, CDR1 is LNHDA and CDR2 is SQIVND (reference sequence). Deletions cut 3 bases from V and 0 bases from J, with 15 bases between. The CDR3 runs 17 residues. CDR3 sequence (DNA): TGTGCCAGTAGTATGTCGTCCAGGGGTACCTCTGGAAACACCATATATTTT. It yields the protein CASSMSSRGTSGNTIYF.

The chain has TRBV5-1 and TRBJ1-1, with D uncertain. Germline-derived CDR1 and CDR2 are SGHRS and YFSETQ. The CDR3 is 15 residues long. Trimming removed 0 bases from V and 4 bases from J, with 13 bases in between. CDR3 nucleotides: TGCGCCAGCAGCTTGGGGCCAGCGGCAGGCACTGAAGCTTTCTTT. Protein sequence: CASSLGPAAGTEAFF.

This rearrangement joins TRBV9 to TRBJ1-4; D gene unclear. V was trimmed by 0 bases and J by 8 bases, leaving 11 bases between them. From germline, CDR1 is SGDLS and CDR2 YYNGEE. This CDR3 has 14 residues. The CDR3 nucleotides read TGTGCCAGCAGCGTAGAGGGTTCGGGGGAAAAACTGTTTTTT. It codes for CASSVEGSGEKLFF.

The chain links TRBV6-6 to TRBJ1-1; D may be TRBD1 (5 bases). V shed 6 bases and J shed 1 base, with 9 bases lying between them. Germline values: CDR1 MNHNY, CDR2 SVGAGI (reference sequence). The CDR3 covers 13 residues. Written as DNA, the CDR3 is TGTGCCAGCAGACCGCAGGGGAACACTGAAGCTTTCTTT. Amino acids: CASRPQGNTEAFF.

V and J are TRBV7-9 and TRBJ2-2; tentative D call: TRBD2 (6 bases). CDR3 length: 15 amino acids. V shed 3 bases and J shed 4 bases, with 12 bases lying between them. Germline CDR1 reads SEHNR; CDR2 reads FQNEAQ (reference sequence). The DNA for the CDR3 is TGTGCCAGCAGCTTGACCGCGGAGGGCACCGGGGAGCTGTTTTTT. Protein product: CASSLTAEGTGELFF. Full variable domain (missing parts from reference TRBV7-9 and TRBJ2-2): DTGVSQNPRHKITKRGQNVTFRCDPISEHNRLYWYRQTLGQGPEFLTYFQNEAQLEKSRLLSDRFSAERPKGSFSTLEIQRTEQGDSAMYLCASSLTAEGTGELFFGEGSRLTVL.

This rearrangement joins TRBV5-5 to TRBJ2-5; 11 positions agree with TRBD1. CDR1 and CDR2 from the germline V gene are SGHKS and YYEKEE (reference sequence). Losses at the gene ends were 0 bases for V and 5 bases for J; bases not matched to a gene: 6. CDR3 length equals 16 residues. The CDR3 is CASSLADRGRLETQYF. In nucleotides, the CDR3 is TGTGCCAGCAGCTTGGCGGACAGGGGGCGCCTGGAGACCCAGTACTTC. Filled out from reference TRBV5-5 and TRBJ2-5, the complete variable domain reads DAGVTQSPTHLIKTRGQQVTLRCSPISGHKSVSWYQQVLGQGPQFIFQYYEKEERGRGNFPDRFSARQFPNYSSELNVNALLLGDSALYLCASSLADRGRLETQYFGPGTRLLVL.

This clone has a single count. The chain couples TRBV12-5 to TRBJ2-3; perhaps TRBD2 as D (6 bases). V was cut by 6 bases and J by 2 bases, with 15 bases left in between. This CDR3 region has 15 residues. The germline gives CDR1 LGHNT, CDR2 FRNRAP. In nucleotides, the CDR3 is TGTGCTAGTGGCCCCGGGTCTAGCGTCACAGATACGCAGTATTTT. Translating it yields CASGPGSSVTDTQYF.

The V and J genes are TRBV7-3 and TRBJ2-2, with 10 bases aligning to TRBD1. The CDR3 spans 14 residues. J gave up 5 bases and V 5 bases, and 2 bases lay outside the gene matches. Per germline, CDR1 SGHTA and CDR2 FQGTGA. The CDR3 coding sequence is TGTGCCAGCAGCCCGGGACAGGGGACCGGGGAGCTGTTTTTT. Its protein is CASSPGQGTGELFF.

The chain is built from TRBV4-1 and TRBJ2-7; D might be TRBD1 (7 bases). Germline CDR1 MGHRA, CDR2 YSYEKL. The CDR3 consists of 15 residues. Trimming left V 4 bases short and J 2 bases short, with 15 bases between. Here the CDR3 reads CASSPIDREAYEQYF. For the CDR3, the DNA is TGCGCCAGCAGCCCTATTGACAGGGAGGCCTACGAGCAGTACTTC.

The V gene is TRBV4-2, the J gene TRBJ2-1; 7 nucleotides agree with TRBD2. The CDR3 contains 15 residues. The germline V gene has CDR1 LGHNA and CDR2 YNFKEQ. Trimming at V came to 4 bases and at J to 13 bases, leaving 16 bases not matched to a gene. CDR3 coding DNA: TGTGCCAGCAGCCCTGCTGGCGGGAGCCCCAAACACCAGTTCTTC. Its protein product is CASSPAGGSPKHQFF.

The V and J genes are TRBV4-1 and TRBJ1-6; 8 bases are a match to TRBD1. The CDR3 spans 15 residues. V was clipped by 1 base and J by 9 bases; unmatched bases: 5. CDR1 and CDR2 (germline): MGHRA, YSYEKL. The CDR3 is CASSQAGQGTSPLHF. Here the CDR3 DNA reads TGCGCCAGCAGCCAAGCCGGACAGGGCACTTCACCCCTCCACTTT.

This chain uses TRBV30 with TRBJ1-2; D gene unclear. The germline V gene has CDR1 GTSNPN and CDR2 SVGIG (reference sequence). This CDR3 is built from 13 residues. The germline V and J ends were trimmed by 3 bases and 4 bases, with 12 bases remaining between them. CDR3 loop: CAWRLRLRYGYTF. The CDR3 region has the DNA TGTGCCTGGAGGCTACGGTTACGCTATGGCTACACCTTC.

The sample holds a few counts of this clone. This chain uses TRBV20-1 with TRBJ1-4, with no clear D. Germline-derived CDR1 and CDR2 are DFQATT and SNEGSKA (reference sequence). The V gene lost 7 bases and the J gene lost 2 bases, with 5 bases spanning the gap. The CDR3 has 11 residues. CDR3 nucleotides: TGCAGTGTCTCCACTAATGAAAAACTGTTTTTT. This encodes CSVSTNEKLFF.

V gene TRBV2 combines with J gene TRBJ2-7, with 9 bases fitting TRBD1. Trimming removed 6 bases from V and 3 bases from J; junction bases left unmatched: 9. CDR3 size: 15 residues. Germline V gene lookup returns CDR1 SNHLY and CDR2 FYNNEI. The CDR3 protein is CASSQKRTGDYEQYF. The CDR3, as DNA: TGTGCCAGCAGCCAAAAACGGACAGGGGACTACGAGCAGTACTTC.

The J gene is TRBJ2-3, the V gene TRBV7-2; 12 bases agree with TRBD2. The CDR3 spans 16 residues. With 5 bases clipped from V and 3 bases from J, the junction kept 6 bases outside the gene matches. Per the germline V gene, CDR1 is SGHTA and CDR2 is FQGNSA. In DNA, the CDR3 is TGTGCCAGCAGCCCTAGGACTAGCGGGGATACAGATACGCAGTATTTT. Protein: CASSPRTSGDTDTQYF.

This chain connects TRBV5-1 to TRBJ1-3; TRBD1 might be the D (5 bases). V was trimmed by 0 bases and J by 4 bases, leaving 11 bases between them. The length of the CDR3 is 15 residues. Germline CDR1 SGHRS, CDR2 YFSETQ. CDR3 residues: CASSLVQGGGNTIYF. The CDR3 nucleotides read TGCGCCAGCAGCTTGGTTCAGGGCGGAGGAAACACCATATATTTT.

The V gene is TRBV7-2, the J gene TRBJ2-1; D gene ambiguous. The CDR3 totals 14 residues. Trimming took off 1 base at V and 4 bases at J, with 8 bases between the two ends. Germline-derived CDR1 and CDR2 are SGHTA and FQGNSA. CDR3 DNA: TGTGCCAGCAGCTTAGAAGTGACTTACAATGAGCAGTTCTTC. It is translated as CASSLEVTYNEQFF.